This T cell receptor beta chain emerged from a study of blood T cell repertoires in COVID-19. Whole-study context: The origin of the acute and convalescent COVID-19 samples was the United States, Italy and Spain. The analysed material was cDNA or gDNA that came from T cells, B-cell-depleted T cells, or PBMCs.

In germline, CDR1 is SGHKS, CDR2 YYEKEE (reference sequence). V lost 2 bases and J lost 1, with 9 bases in between. The CDR3 totals 14 residues. There are a few counts of this clone. Per the original methods: Estimation of nucleated cell counts relied on the amplification of reference gene primers. The assay was immunoSEQ multiplex PCR, and TCRdb's table has in-frame clones only and misses some. V and J calls and clone size follow that table, whereas D and trimming were derived from the DNA. This table holds 130,000 to 150,000 clones, 87% found once. The specimen sequenced was peripheral blood. This TCR was recovered from a man at least 80 years old with acute or convalescent COVID-19. J is TRBJ1-1 and V is TRBV5-5; D is possibly TRBD1 (5 bases). In DNA, the CDR3 is TGTGCCAGCAGCTTCCAAACAGGGAACACTGAAGCTTTCTTT. Protein product: CASSFQTGNTEAFF.